This is a list of T cell receptor beta chains from one sample in a study of OX40 agonist ivuxolimab in advanced cancers. Here immunoSEQ multiplex PCR was the method, and the copy in TCRdb shows in-frame clones only, minus some. Of 45,000 to 65,000 clones detected, approximately 91% appear once; the ten largest clones hold 6.9%. Specimen: CD4+ or CD8+ T cells sorted from blood, collected in a trial of the OX40 agonist ivuxolimab. The receptor source for this set is an adult with an advanced solid tumor such as melanoma, head and neck, liver or kidney cancer. The CDR3 runs from the conserved cysteine through the conserved F or W. D genes are given only for firm matches. Size tells how often a clone was seen (once, few, many) or the class of an expanded clone, and some rows leave it out.

d_call j_call v_call clone_size cdr3_nt cdr3_aa
- TRBJ1-2 TRBV7-2 once TGTGCCAGCTCAATACACGGGGGGGGTAGCTATGGCTACACCTTC CASSIHGGGSYGYTF
TRBD1 TRBJ2-1 TRBV5-1 once TGCGCCAGCAGTCACCGCTTGGGACAGGGGGCAAATGAGCAGTTCTTC CASSHRLGQGANEQFF
- TRBJ2-3 TRBV6-5 - TGTGCCAGCTCGGAAAGCCTGGGAGATACGCAGTATTTT CASSESLGDTQYF
- TRBJ2-1 TRBV2 once TGTGCCAGCGCTGCCGGCGGGAAGAATGAGCAGTTCTTC CASAAGGKNEQFF
TRBD1 TRBJ2-5 TRBV27 - TGTGCCAGCAAGGACAGGGTTTTGGGCAAGACCCAGTACTTC CASKDRVLGKTQYF
TRBD2 TRBJ2-2 TRBV4-1 - TGCGCCAGCAGCCAAGATAACAATGGAGCGGGAGTAGCCGGGGAGCTGTTTTTT CASSQDNNGAGVAGELFF
- TRBJ2-5 TRBV19 - TGTGCCAGTAGTACACAGGGTCGTGAGACCCAGTACTTC CASSTQGRETQYF
- TRBJ2-3 TRBV18 - TGTGCCAGCTCATACGGGGGCCCAGATACGCAGTATTTT CASSYGGPDTQYF
TRBD1 TRBJ2-2 TRBV30 - TGTGCCTGGAGTGCCGGGACAGGGGGGACCGGGGAGCTGTTTTTT CAWSAGTGGTGELFF
- TRBJ1-3 TRBV15 - TGTGCCACCAGCAGGGACAAGGGCTCTGGAAACACCATATATTTT CATSRDKGSGNTIYF
TRBD1 TRBJ2-2 TRBV11-2 - TGTGCCAGCAGCTCCGGGACAGCCACCGGGGAGCTGTTTTTT CASSSGTATGELFF
- TRBJ2-7 TRBV5-4 - TGTGCCAGCAGCGGCGGACCGGTCTCCTACGAGCAGTACTTC CASSGGPVSYEQYF
- TRBJ2-3 TRBV9 - TGTGCCAGCTCCTATGGGGGTAGCACAGATACGCAGTATTTT CASSYGGSTDTQYF
- TRBJ2-7 TRBV9 - TGTGCCAGCAGCTTTAGAGACAGTTCCTACGAGCAGTACTTC CASSFRDSSYEQYF
- TRBJ2-1 TRBV18 - TGTGCCAGCTCACCTACAGGAGGGGGTGGCAATGAGCAGTTCTTC CASSPTGGGGNEQFF
- TRBJ2-1 TRBV5-4 once TGTGCCAGCAGCTCGACTGGTTCCTACAATGAGCAGTTCTTC CASSSTGSYNEQFF
- TRBJ2-1 TRBV2 - TGTGCCAGCAGTGAACAGGGAGGCACCTCCTACAATGAGCAGTTCTTC CASSEQGGTSYNEQFF
- TRBJ1-4 TRBV4-1 - TGCGCCAGCAGCCCCCGAACCGGGACATTTCTTTGGGGACTGTTTTTT CASSPRTGTFLWGLFF
TRBD1 TRBJ2-6 TRBV27 - TGTGCCAGCGCTAAACCCGGCGACAGGGTTCGAGGGGCCAACGTCCTGACTTTC CASAKPGDRVRGANVLTF
TRBD2 TRBJ2-3 TRBV7-2 once TGTGCCAGCAGCTTAGATCCGGGACTAGCAGATACGCAGTATTTT CASSLDPGLADTQYF
TRBD1 TRBJ2-5 TRBV19 - TGTGCCAGTACCGCGGGGACAGGGAGAATGGAAGAGACCCAGTACTTC CASTAGTGRMEETQYF
- TRBJ2-3 TRBV15 once TGTGCCACCAGCAGAGATTACCCGGCGCAGGGTGCAGATACGCAGTATTTT CATSRDYPAQGADTQYF
- TRBJ2-5 TRBV11-3 - TGTGCCAGCAGCCAAGGGGGGGAGACCCAGTACTTC CASSQGGETQYF
- TRBJ1-5 TRBV7-8 - TGTGCCAGCAGCTTAGCTGGGGCTCAGCCCCAGCATTTT CASSLAGAQPQHF
- TRBJ1-2 TRBV2 medium-sized TGTGCCAGGAAACAGGGTGTTAACTATGGCTACACCTTC CARKQGVNYGYTF
- TRBJ1-4 TRBV7-9 - TGTGCCAGCAGCTTAGACACGGTTTCCTATAATGAAAAACTGTTTTTT CASSLDTVSYNEKLFF